The subject of this entry is one TCR beta chain. A read error may explain this, as a much larger clone is one base away. Covering alpha and beta chains, TRAV- and TRBV-specific primers were used for the first-strand cDNA. Over around 19 PCR cycles, TCRs were amplified from a constant-region primer and V-primer adapter. TCRdb ran MiXCR on the reads and lists one entry per CDR3 protein. The sample lists about 30,000 distinct CDR3 sequences; around 54% were seen once. Time point given: after trial treatment. Treatment described: LDRT plus nivolumab, ipilimumab, low-dose cyclophosphamide and aspirin (RACIN trial). Administered to the donors were nivolumab, ipilimumab, aspirin, low-dose cyclophosphamide and low-dose radiotherapy. This sample is part of a study of low-dose radiotherapy and immunotherapy resistance in tumors. Study details: The study gave Cohort 2 1 Gy per fraction every two weeks, totaling 13 Gy over 26 weeks. Aspirin 300 mg, taken orally and daily, was given to patients for four cycles from cycle 1 day 1.

The CDR3 sequence is 15 residues long. Trimming removed 4 bases at V and 5 bases at J, with 18 bases between. Germline lookup yields CDR1 SEHNR and CDR2 FQNEAQ (reference sequence). The sequence came from a male donor with gallbladder cancer. The starting material was PBMCs, obtained after low-dose radiotherapy plus immunotherapy. V usage is TRBV7-9 and J usage is TRBJ2-7; perhaps D is TRBD1 or TRBD2 (5 bases each). The CDR3 spells CASSSGTARSNEQYF. CDR3 nucleotides: TGTGCCAGCAGCTCCGGGACCGCCAGATCCAACGAGCAGTACTTC.